This T cell receptor (beta chain) was recovered during a study of siplizumab effects on memory and regulatory T cells. Findings and limits, study-wide: Among sequences traceable to unstimulated CD4+ memory cells, alloreactive ones were significantly reduced by siplizumab. The diversity of naive T cells seemed greater than that of memory cells, and their alloresponse contribution seemed major. Naive or memory phenotype was unassignable for roughly 75-96% of proliferating CD4+ or CD8+ clones.

As concerns this clone: Its antigen is still unknown.

Germline V gene sequence: CDR1 MNHEY, CDR2 SVGAGI. Unmatched junction bases numbered 8, after V lost 2 bases and J lost 1 base. This CDR3 contains 16 residues. Per sample, the assay covered 10^5 or so TCR templates. The table came from immunoSEQ multiplex PCR; TCRdb's copy has only in-frame clones and leaves some out. This sample has tens of thousands of clones, with around 93% found just once. The clonotype comes from a human donor in good health. V and J are TRBV6-5 and TRBJ2-7; 7 nucleotides align to TRBD1. Specimen: CD8+ T cells sorted from blood. DNA for the CDR3: TGTGCCAGCAGTTACCCAGGGACAGTGGGGTCCTACGAGCAGTACTTC. It is translated as CASSYPGTVGSYEQYF.